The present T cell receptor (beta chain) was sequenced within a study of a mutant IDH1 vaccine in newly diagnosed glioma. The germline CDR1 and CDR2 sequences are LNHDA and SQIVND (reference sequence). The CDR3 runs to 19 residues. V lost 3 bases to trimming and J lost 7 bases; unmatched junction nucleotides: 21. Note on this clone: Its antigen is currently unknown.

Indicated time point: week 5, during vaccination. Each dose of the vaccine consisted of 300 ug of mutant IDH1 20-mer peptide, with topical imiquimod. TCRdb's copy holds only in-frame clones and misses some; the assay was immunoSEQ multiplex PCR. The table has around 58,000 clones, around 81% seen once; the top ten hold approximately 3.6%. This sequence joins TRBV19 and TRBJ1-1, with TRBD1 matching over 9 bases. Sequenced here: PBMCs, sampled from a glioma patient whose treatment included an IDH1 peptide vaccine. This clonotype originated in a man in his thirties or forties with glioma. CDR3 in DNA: TGTGCCAGTAGTATCAACAAAAATAGACCGGGACAGGGAGGACGTGAAGCTTTCTTT. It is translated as CASSINKNRPGQGGREAFF.